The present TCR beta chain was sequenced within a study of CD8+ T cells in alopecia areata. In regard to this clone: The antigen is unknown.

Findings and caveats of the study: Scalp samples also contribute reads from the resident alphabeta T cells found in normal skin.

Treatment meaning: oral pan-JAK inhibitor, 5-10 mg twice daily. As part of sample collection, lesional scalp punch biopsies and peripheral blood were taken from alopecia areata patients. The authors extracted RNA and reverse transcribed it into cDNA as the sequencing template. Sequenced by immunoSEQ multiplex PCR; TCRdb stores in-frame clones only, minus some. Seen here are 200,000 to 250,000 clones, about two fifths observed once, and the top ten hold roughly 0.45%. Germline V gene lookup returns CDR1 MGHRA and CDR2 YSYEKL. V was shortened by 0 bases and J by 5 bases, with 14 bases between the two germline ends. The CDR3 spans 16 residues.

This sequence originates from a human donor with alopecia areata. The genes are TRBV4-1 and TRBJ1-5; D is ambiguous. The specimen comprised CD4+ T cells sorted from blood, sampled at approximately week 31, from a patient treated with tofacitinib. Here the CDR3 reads CASSQDRWQSDQPQHF. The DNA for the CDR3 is TGCGCCAGCAGCCAAGATCGGTGGCAATCCGATCAGCCCCAGCATTTT.